These 19 T cell receptor beta chains were sequenced from one sample in a study of identical twins. TCRdb reprocessed the 5' RACE reads with MiXCR, giving one entry per CDR3 protein. The table records approximately 1.8 million distinct CDR3 sequences, roughly 35% of them present only once. The material sequenced was cord blood. These receptor sequences come from a newborn girl in good health.

This clonotype occurred a few times. The CDR3 protein is CASSQELRTGGSYEQYF. The CDR3 region has the DNA TGTGCCAGCAGCCAAGAACTACGGACAGGGGGCTCCTACGAGCAGTACTTC. The chain employs TRBV14 and TRBJ2-7; 10 nucleotides agree with TRBD1. V dropped 0 bases and J dropped 0; count of bases not matched to a gene: 5. This CDR3 is 17 amino acids long. Germline lookup yields CDR1 SGHDN and CDR2 FVKESK.

This clonotype was seen ten or more times. This chain uses TRBV10-3 with TRBJ2-7; no clear D gene. The V and J ends lost 4 bases and 3 bases respectively, with 4 bases between them. Germline V CDR1 and CDR2: ENHRY, SYGVKD. CDR3 size: 11 residues. The CDR3: CAISGDYEQYF. The CDR3, as DNA: TGTGCCATCAGTGGGGACTACGAGCAGTACTTC.

This clonotype was detected ten times or more. This rearrangement joins TRBV7-8 to TRBJ2-7; 7 bases agree with TRBD1. J gave up 1 base and V 3 bases, and 6 bases lay outside the gene matches. CDR1 SGHVS and CDR2 FQNEAQ come from the germline V gene. The CDR3 totals 15 residues. The DNA for the CDR3 is TGTGCCAGCAGCTTTTTTGGGGACAGATCCTACGAGCAGTACTTC. It codes for CASSFFGDRSYEQYF.

The chain is built from TRBV5-1 and TRBJ2-7; TRBD1 matches 9 bases. Germline lookup yields CDR1 SGHRS and CDR2 YFSETQ. CDR3 length: 14 residues. After removal of 4 bases from V and 6 bases from J, the junction contained 8 bases not matched to a gene. In nucleotides, the CDR3 is TGCGCCAGCAGCCTCCGGGACAGGGACGCCGAGCAGTACTTC. This translates into CASSLRDRDAEQYF.

This clonotype was picked up one time. The V and J genes are TRBV6-2 or TRBV6-3 and TRBJ2-7; TRBD1 aligns across 7 bases. The CDR3 has 14 residues. Germline CDR1 and CDR2: MNHEY and SVGEGT. V shed 4 bases and J 2 bases; nucleotides not matched to a gene: 5. The CDR3 loop is CASSSTGSTYEQYF. DNA of the CDR3: TGTGCCAGCAGTTCGACAGGGTCCACCTACGAGCAGTACTTC.

This chain uses TRBV4-1 with TRBJ2-2, with TRBD2 matching 12 bases. The CDR3 loop spans 16 amino acids. CDR1 is MGHRA, CDR2 YSYEKL, per germline. V lost 2 bases and J lost 5; bases outside the gene matches: 3. The CDR3 DNA follows: TGCGCCAGCAGCCAAAGTGGGACTAGCGGGACCGGGGAGCTGTTTTTT. Translating gives CASSQSGTSGTGELFF.

This clonotype was detected only a few times. One end of the junction fails to match germline, which may point to a read error. The CDR3: CASNLFGVRETQYF. The CDR3 DNA sequence: TGTGCCAGCAACTTATTCGGGGTTAGAGAGACCCAGTACTTC. J is TRBJ2-5 and V is TRBV7-2, with D maybe TRBD2 (5 bases). The CDR3 runs 14 residues. Germline V gene data show CDR1 as SGHTA and CDR2 as FQGNSA.

As concerns this clonotype: Mismatch with germline at one junction end may stem from a read error. The chain links TRBV27 to TRBJ1-1; D is unclear. The CDR3 runs to 13 residues. Germline assignment: CDR1 MNHEY and CDR2 SMNVEV (reference sequence). The CDR3 loop is CACSLGRRTEAFF. CDR3 DNA sequence: TGTGCCTGCAGTTTGGGGAGGAGGACTGAAGCTTTCTTT.

The sample holds a few counts of this clonotype. The V call is TRBV7-9, the J call TRBJ1-2, with 9 nucleotides matching TRBD1. V lost 4 bases, J lost 11 bases, and 5 bases stayed unmatched. Germline assignment: CDR1 SEHNR and CDR2 FQNEAQ (reference sequence). This CDR3 is 12 amino acids long. CDR3 in amino acids: CASSWDRERYTF. The CDR3 DNA is TGTGCCAGCAGCTGGGACAGGGAGAGGTACACCTTC.

V usage is TRBV20-1 and J usage is TRBJ2-3; the match to TRBD2 covers 7 bases. With 5 bases clipped from V and 2 bases from J, the junction kept 7 bases outside the gene matches. CDR3 size: 14 residues. Germline V gene sequence: CDR1 DFQATT, CDR2 SNEGSKA (reference sequence). The CDR3 protein is CSAGRRGITDTQYF. The CDR3 DNA is TGCAGTGCTGGGCGGCGGGGGATCACAGATACGCAGTATTTT.

There are a few counts of this clonotype. The chain couples TRBV28 to TRBJ1-4; D is uncertain. Germline CDR1 MDHEN, CDR2 SYDVKM. Trimming took off 6 bases at V and 8 bases at J, with 13 bases between the two ends. The CDR3 consists of 13 residues. The CDR3 nucleotides are TGTGCCAGCAGGGGAGGGAGCGCCGAAAAACTGTTTTTT. Translated: CASRGGSAEKLFF.

V gene TRBV7-9 combines with J gene TRBJ2-1; 12 bases align to TRBD2. The V segment lost 5 bases and the J segment 1 base; nucleotides outside the gene matches: 9. CDR1 and CDR2 (germline): SEHNR, FQNEAQ (reference sequence). This CDR3 has 18 amino acids. CDR3 nucleotides: TGTGCCAGCAGCCCGACTAGCGGGAGAAAGCAATCCTACAATGAGCAGTTCTTC. As protein: CASSPTSGRKQSYNEQFF.

The V gene is TRBV6-5, the J gene TRBJ2-7, with 8 bases that match TRBD1. Per germline, CDR1 MNHEY and CDR2 SVGAGI. CDR3 length equals 16 residues. Trimming took 2 bases from V and 0 from J; bases not matched to a gene: 6. Written as DNA, the CDR3 is TGTGCCAGCAGTTACCCCCGGACAGGGCTCTCCTACGAGCAGTACTTC. Translating it yields CASSYPRTGLSYEQYF.

This clonotype was seen many times. The rearrangement links TRBV10-3 to TRBJ2-5, with D possibly matching TRBD1 (6 bases). CDR1 is ENHRY and CDR2 is SYGVKD in the germline V gene. This CDR3 spans 16 amino acids. V shed 4 bases and J shed 1 base, with 16 bases lying between them. CDR3 nucleotides: TGTGCCATCAGTGGGACGGACAGCTACCGCCAAGAGACCCAGTACTTC. This encodes CAISGTDSYRQETQYF.

This clonotype was recorded once. J is TRBJ1-1 and V is TRBV15; D remains ambiguous. There are 11 residues in the CDR3. Per germline, CDR1 LNHNV and CDR2 YYDKDF (reference sequence). Trimming stripped 6 bases from V and 11 bases from J, with 13 bases between. The CDR3 DNA reads TGTGCCACCAGGGCGGGCCGATCGGCTTTCTTT. Translation gives CATRAGRSAFF.

The chain carries TRBV20-1 and TRBJ2-5, with D hard to call. This CDR3 is built from 11 residues. CDR1 is DFQATT, CDR2 SNEGSKA, per germline (reference sequence). V lost 4 bases and J 5 bases, leaving 8 bases between the germline ends. Here the CDR3 DNA reads TGCAGTGCTAACGCGTGGGAGACCCAGTACTTC. Encoded protein: CSANAWETQYF.

V and J are TRBV7-2 and TRBJ2-7; 11 bases are a match to TRBD2. J was trimmed by 7 bases and V by 1 base; bases with no gene match: 18. This CDR3 region has 19 residues. CDR1 and CDR2 (germline): SGHTA, FQGNSA. CDR3 in amino acids: CASSLDSTLAGGPYNEQYF. CDR3 nucleotide sequence: TGTGCCAGCAGCTTAGATTCGACTCTAGCGGGAGGACCCTACAATGAGCAGTACTTC.

The rearrangement joins TRBV12-3 or TRBV12-4 to TRBJ2-2, with 7 bases fitting TRBD1. This CDR3 is 15 amino acids long. V lost 7 bases to trimming and J lost 2 bases; unmatched junction nucleotides: 7. CDR3 sequence reads: CASINTGANTGELFF. The DNA of the CDR3 is TGTGCCAGCATTAATACAGGGGCAAACACCGGGGAGCTGTTTTTT.

The J gene is TRBJ2-1, the V gene TRBV7-2, with D perhaps matching TRBD1 (5 bases). CDR1 and CDR2 from the germline V gene are SGHTA and FQGNSA. Trimming cost V 2 bases and J 6 bases, with 14 bases left between them. The length of the CDR3 is 15 residues. The CDR3 sequence: CASSLPQGRVNEQFF. The CDR3 nucleotides read TGTGCCAGCAGCTTACCGCAGGGTAGGGTCAATGAGCAGTTCTTC. Full variable domain (rest looked up from reference TRBV7-2 and TRBJ2-1): GAGVSQSPSNKVTEKGKDVELRCDPISGHTALYWYRQSLGQGLEFLIYFQGNSAPDKSGLPSDRFSAERTGGSVSTLTIQRTQQEDSAVYLCASSLPQGRVNEQFFGPGTRLTVL.